The 10 T cell receptor beta chains in this list originate from one sample, sequenced in a study of tissue T cells after allogeneic stem cell transplantation. The protocol was immunoSEQ multiplex PCR, while the TCRdb copy is restricted to in-frame clones and leaves out a portion. The table records about 3,900 clones, about three quarters of them present only once. Sequences were derived from left colon tissue, sampled at autopsy. The receptor set was obtained from a woman aged 18-55 years with breast cancer.

This clone was seen a few times. Other DNA sequences of this sample code for an identical CDR3. The chain links TRBV6-2 or TRBV6-3 to TRBJ1-6; no clear D. Trimming pared 4 bases from V and 8 bases from J, leaving 6 bases between. The CDR3 covers 12 residues. From germline, CDR1 is MNHEY and CDR2 SVGEGT. CDR3 sequence: CASSSSDSPLHF. As DNA, the CDR3 is TGTGCCAGCAGTTCGTCAGATTCACCCCTCCACTTT.

This chain joins TRBV15 and TRBJ2-7, with TRBD2 matching 9 bases. The CDR3 consists of 16 residues. J was trimmed by 2 bases and V by 0 bases; bases with no gene match: 5. Per the germline V gene, CDR1 is LNHNV and CDR2 is YYDKDF (reference sequence). The CDR3 is CATSRDRSSGTYEQYF. CDR3 coding DNA: TGTGCCACCAGCAGAGATCGGTCTAGCGGGACCTACGAGCAGTACTTC.

This clone was counted between two and nine times. The chain couples TRBV7-3 to TRBJ2-1; tentative D call: TRBD2 (5 bases). Between the trimmed V and J ends, which lost 2 bases and 0 bases, there was a span of 8 bases. Germline CDR1 and CDR2: SGHTA and FQGTGA. This CDR3 region has 15 residues. CDR3 sequence: CASSLLAGSYNEQFF. The CDR3 bases are TGTGCCAGCAGCTTATTGGCGGGCTCCTACAATGAGCAGTTCTTC. Together with reference TRBV7-3 and TRBJ2-1, the CDR3 gives the full variable domain: GAGVSQTPSNKVTEKGKYVELRCDPISGHTALYWYRQSLGQGPEFLIYFQGTGAADDSGLPNDRFFAVRPEGSVSTLKIQRTERGDSAVYLCASSLLAGSYNEQFFGPGTRLTVL.

The rearrangement uses TRBV5-1 and TRBJ1-1; D not resolved. Between the trimmed V and J ends, which lost 3 bases and 4 bases, there was a span of 13 bases. Germline assignment: CDR1 SGHRS and CDR2 YFSETQ. CDR3 length equals 14 residues. The DNA of the CDR3 is TGCGCCAGCAGCTCGGAATCTGGACGCACTGAAGCTTTCTTT. Protein: CASSSESGRTEAFF.

The CDR3 loop is CASSFNVNQPQHF. For the CDR3, the DNA is TGTGCCAGCAGCTTCAACGTGAATCAGCCCCAGCATTTT. The rearrangement links TRBV11-1 to TRBJ1-5, with D hard to call. Germline values: CDR1 SGHAT, CDR2 FQDESV (reference sequence). The CDR3 contains 13 residues. V was shortened by 3 bases and J by 4 bases, with 7 bases between the two germline ends.

The J gene is TRBJ2-5, the V gene TRBV14, with 7 nucleotides matching TRBD2. CDR3 length: 16 amino acids. The junction had 8 bases not matched to a gene; V was cut back by 1 base and J by 3 bases. Germline CDR1 and CDR2: SGHDN and FVKESK. The CDR3 DNA reads TGTGCCAGCAGCCAAGGACTAGCCCTCGGTGAAGAGACCCAGTACTTC. Amino acids: CASSQGLALGEETQYF.

The rearrangement links TRBV4-3 to TRBJ2-6; TRBD2 matches at 12 bases. The CDR3 has 22 amino acids. The germline CDR1 and CDR2 sequences are LGHNA and YSLEER. With 6 bases clipped from V and 0 bases from J, the junction kept 18 bases outside the gene matches. For the CDR3, the DNA is TGCGCCAGCAGTACAAGGCTCTCCTCCCCTAGCGGGGGGGCCTCTGGGGCCAACGTCCTGACTTTC. Translated: CASSTRLSSPSGGASGANVLTF.

The chain combines TRBV9 with TRBJ2-2; 8 nucleotides align to TRBD2. Trimming removed 3 bases from V and 2 bases from J; junction bases left unmatched: 9. There are 17 residues in the CDR3. CDR1 and CDR2 (germline): SGDLS, YYNGEE. The CDR3 bases are TGTGCCAGCAGCGCCGGGGGGGGCGCAGATAACACCGGGGAGCTGTTTTTT. Translation: CASSAGGGADNTGELFF.

The CDR3, as DNA: TGCGCCAGCAGTCAGCCGGGCTGGAGGGTAACACCCCTCCACTTT. Translated, it gives CASSQPGWRVTPLHF. The chain couples TRBV23-1 to TRBJ1-6, with unresolved D. TRBV23-1 has ORF status, its function being uncertain. The V gene lost 3 bases and the J gene lost 11 bases, with 17 bases spanning the gap. The CDR3 is made up of 15 amino acids.

In its sample, this clone was seen once. The genes are TRBV3-1 (or the pseudogene TRBV3-2) and TRBJ2-1, with 8 bases matching TRBD2. The CDR3 sequence is 16 residues long. CDR1 LGHDT and CDR2 YNNKEL come from the germline V gene (reference sequence). V lost 4 bases, J lost 7 bases, and 12 bases stayed unmatched. CDR3 nucleotide sequence: TGTGCCAGCAGCCGCAACGGAGCGGGGGTCGAAAATGAGCAGTTCTTC. Its protein product is CASSRNGAGVENEQFF.